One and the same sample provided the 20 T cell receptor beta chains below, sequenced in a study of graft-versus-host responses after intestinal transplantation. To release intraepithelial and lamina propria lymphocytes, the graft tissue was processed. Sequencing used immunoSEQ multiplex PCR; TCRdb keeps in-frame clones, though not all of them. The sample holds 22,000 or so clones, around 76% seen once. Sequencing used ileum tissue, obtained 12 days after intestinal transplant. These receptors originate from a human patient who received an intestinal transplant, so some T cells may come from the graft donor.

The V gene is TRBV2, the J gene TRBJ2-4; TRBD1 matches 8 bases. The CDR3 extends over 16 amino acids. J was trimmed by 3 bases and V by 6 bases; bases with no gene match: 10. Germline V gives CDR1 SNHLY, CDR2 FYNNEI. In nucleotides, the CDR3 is TGTGCCAGCAGCCACTACCCGGACAGGGACAAAAACATTCAGTACTTC. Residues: CASSHYPDRDKNIQYF.

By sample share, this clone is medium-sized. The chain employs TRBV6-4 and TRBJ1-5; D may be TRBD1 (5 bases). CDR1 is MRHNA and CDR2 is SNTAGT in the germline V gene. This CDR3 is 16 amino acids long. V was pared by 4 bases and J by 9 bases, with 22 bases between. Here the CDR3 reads CASSGVGFDRNWPQHF. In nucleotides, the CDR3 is TGTGCCAGCAGTGGAGTCGGTTTCGACAGAAACTGGCCCCAGCATTTT.

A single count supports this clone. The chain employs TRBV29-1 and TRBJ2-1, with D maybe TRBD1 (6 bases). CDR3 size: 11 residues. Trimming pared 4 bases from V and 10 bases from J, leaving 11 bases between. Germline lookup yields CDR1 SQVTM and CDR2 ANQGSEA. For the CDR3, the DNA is TGCAGCGTTGGACAGGTTTTGGAGCAGTTCTTC. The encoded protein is CSVGQVLEQFF.

The CDR3 loop reads CASSGSGSHYNEQFF. CDR3 nucleotides: TGTGCCAGCAGTGGGAGCGGGTCCCACTACAATGAGCAGTTCTTC. The chain uses TRBV2 and TRBJ2-1; perhaps TRBD2 as D (6 bases). The V and J ends lost 4 bases and 3 bases respectively, with 13 bases between them. This CDR3 is 15 amino acids long. Germline loops: CDR1 SNHLY, CDR2 FYNNEI.

The CDR3 sequence is CASSFQAGELFF. Here the CDR3 DNA reads TGTGCCAGCAGCTTTCAGGCCGGGGAGCTGTTTTTT. This chain links TRBV11-3 with TRBJ2-2; D unclear. The V end was cut by 3 bases, the J end by 6 bases, with 5 bases between. Germline V gene sequence: CDR1 SGHNT, CDR2 YENEEA. The CDR3 sequence is 12 residues long.

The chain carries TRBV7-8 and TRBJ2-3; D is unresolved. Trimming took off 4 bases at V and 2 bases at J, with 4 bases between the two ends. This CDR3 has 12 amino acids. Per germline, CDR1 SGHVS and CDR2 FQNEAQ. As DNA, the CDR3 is TGTGCCAGCAGCTCCTACACAGATACGCAGTATTTT. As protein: CASSSYTDTQYF.

CDR3 residues: CASSYGTSDEQYF. The CDR3 DNA follows: TGTGCCAGCAGTTACGGGACTAGCGACGAGCAGTACTTC. The V call is TRBV6-5, the J call TRBJ2-7; 10 nucleotides agree with TRBD2. CDR3 length: 13 residues. Germline CDR1 MNHEY, CDR2 SVGAGI. Unmatched junction bases numbered 0, after V lost 2 bases and J lost 5 bases.

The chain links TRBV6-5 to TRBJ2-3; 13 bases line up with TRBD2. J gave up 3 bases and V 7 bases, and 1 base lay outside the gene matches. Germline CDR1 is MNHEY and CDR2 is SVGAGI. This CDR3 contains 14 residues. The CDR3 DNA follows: TGTGCCAGCACACTAGCGGGGGGGACAGATACGCAGTATTTT. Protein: CASTLAGGTDTQYF.

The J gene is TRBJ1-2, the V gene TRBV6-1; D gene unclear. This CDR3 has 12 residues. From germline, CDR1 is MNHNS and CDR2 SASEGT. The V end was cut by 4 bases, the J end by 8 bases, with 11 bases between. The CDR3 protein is CASSGSGLGYTF. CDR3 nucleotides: TGTGCCAGCAGTGGTTCAGGTTTGGGCTACACCTTC.

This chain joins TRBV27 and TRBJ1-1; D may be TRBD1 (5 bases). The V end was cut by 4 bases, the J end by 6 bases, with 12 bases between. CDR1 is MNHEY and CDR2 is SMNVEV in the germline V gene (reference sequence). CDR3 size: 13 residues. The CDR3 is CASSWGGRSEAFF. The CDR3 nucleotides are TGTGCCAGCAGTTGGGGGGGGAGGTCTGAAGCTTTCTTT.

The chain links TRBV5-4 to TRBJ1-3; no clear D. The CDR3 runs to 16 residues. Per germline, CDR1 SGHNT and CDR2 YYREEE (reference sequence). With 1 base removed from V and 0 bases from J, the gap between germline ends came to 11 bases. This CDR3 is CASSLLTGSSGNTIYF. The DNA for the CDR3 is TGTGCCAGCAGCTTGCTGACGGGGTCCTCTGGAAACACCATATATTTT.

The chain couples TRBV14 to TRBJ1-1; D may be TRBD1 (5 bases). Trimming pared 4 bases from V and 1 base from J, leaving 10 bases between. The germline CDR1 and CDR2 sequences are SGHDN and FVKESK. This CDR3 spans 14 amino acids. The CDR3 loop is CASSLPGQNTEAFF. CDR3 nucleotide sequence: TGTGCCAGCAGCCTGCCAGGGCAGAACACTGAAGCTTTCTTT. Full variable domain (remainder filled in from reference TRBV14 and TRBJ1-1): EAGVTQFPSHSVIEKGQTVTLRCDPISGHDNLYWYRRVMGKEIKFLLHFVKESKQDESGMPNNRFLAERTGGTYSTLKVQPAELEDSGVYFCASSLPGQNTEAFFGQGTRLTVV.

CDR3 sequence reads: CASRQQPGGNQPQHF. The CDR3 DNA is TGCGCCAGCAGACAGCAGCCAGGGGGCAATCAGCCCCAGCATTTT. V gene TRBV23-1 combines with J gene TRBJ1-5, with D possibly TRBD1 on 6 matching bases. TRBV23-1 is reported as an ORF; its role is uncertain. CDR3 length equals 15 residues. V lost 6 bases to trimming and J lost 2 bases, with 14 bases between them.

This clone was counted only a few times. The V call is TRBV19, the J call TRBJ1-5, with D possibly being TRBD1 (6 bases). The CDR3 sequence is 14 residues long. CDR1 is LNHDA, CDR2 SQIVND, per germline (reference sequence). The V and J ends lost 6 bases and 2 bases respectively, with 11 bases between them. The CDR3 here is CASRIRGGNQPQHF. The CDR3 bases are TGTGCCAGTAGGATCAGGGGCGGCAATCAGCCCCAGCATTTT.

The CDR3 sequence: CASTVLNYGYTF. In nucleotides, the CDR3 is TGTGCCAGCACGGTCCTGAACTATGGCTACACCTTC. The V and J genes are TRBV6-5 and TRBJ1-2; D is ambiguous. V was clipped by 7 bases and J by 2 bases, with 8 bases between them. CDR1 and CDR2 from the germline V gene are MNHEY and SVGAGI. CDR3 length: 12 residues.

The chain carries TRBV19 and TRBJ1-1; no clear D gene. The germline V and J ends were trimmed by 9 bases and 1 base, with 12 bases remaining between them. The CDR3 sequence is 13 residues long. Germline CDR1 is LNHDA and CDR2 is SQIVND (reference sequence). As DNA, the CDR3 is TGTGCCAGCGATACTCGACAGAACACTGAAGCTTTCTTT. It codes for CASDTRQNTEAFF.

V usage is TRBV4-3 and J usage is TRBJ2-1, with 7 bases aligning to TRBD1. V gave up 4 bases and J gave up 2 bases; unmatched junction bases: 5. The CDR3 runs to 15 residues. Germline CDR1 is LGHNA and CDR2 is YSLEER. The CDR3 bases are TGCGCCAGCAGCCTGGCTAGGGGGCCCTACAATGAGCAGTTCTTC. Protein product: CASSLARGPYNEQFF.

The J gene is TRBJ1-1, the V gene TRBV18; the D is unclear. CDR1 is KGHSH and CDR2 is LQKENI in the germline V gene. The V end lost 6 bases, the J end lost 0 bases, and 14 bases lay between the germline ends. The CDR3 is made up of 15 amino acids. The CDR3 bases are TGTGCCAGCTCTCCTCAGGTCCACATGAACACTGAAGCTTTCTTT. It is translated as CASSPQVHMNTEAFF.

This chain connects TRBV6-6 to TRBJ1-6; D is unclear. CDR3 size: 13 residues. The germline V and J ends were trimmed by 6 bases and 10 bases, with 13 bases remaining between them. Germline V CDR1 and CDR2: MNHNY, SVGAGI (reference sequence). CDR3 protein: CASRNGVGSPLHF. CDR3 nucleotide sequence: TGTGCCAGCAGAAACGGGGTTGGGTCACCCCTCCACTTT.

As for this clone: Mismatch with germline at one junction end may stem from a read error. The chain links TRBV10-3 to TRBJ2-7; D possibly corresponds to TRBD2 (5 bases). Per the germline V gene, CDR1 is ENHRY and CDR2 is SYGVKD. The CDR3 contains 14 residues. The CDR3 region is CASSYGEGTYEQYF. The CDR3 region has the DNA TGTGCCAGCAGTTATGGTGAGGGAACCTACGAGCAGTACTTC.